One and the same sample provided the 19 T cell receptor beta chains below, sequenced in a study of cytomegalovirus exposure and HLA in healthy donors (dated by TCRdb to the late 2010s). Library preparation used the immunoSEQ multiplex PCR assay. For the multiplex PCR, a mixture combining 60 forward primers for TCR Vbeta segments and 13 reverse primers for TCR Jbeta segments was used. This is the immuneACCESS table as TCRdb keeps it, with only in-frame sequences that have V and J called. A part of the clones is gone; compared with another copy, unresolved V genes explain less than half, and the rest is unexplained. The sample records about 73,000 clones, 75% of which are singletons. The ten top clones hold around 12% of the sample. The sequenced sample was PBMCs. All receptors come from a man between 65 and 80 years old in good health and CMV-seronegative.

This chain links TRBV29-1 with TRBJ2-1; 10 nucleotides align to TRBD2. This CDR3 spans 13 amino acids. Germline assignment: CDR1 SQVTM and CDR2 ANQGSEA. The junction had 6 bases not matched to a gene; V was cut back by 8 bases and J by 5 bases. The CDR3 sequence is CSPRLAGNNEQFF. CDR3 in DNA: TGCAGCCCCCGACTAGCGGGCAACAATGAGCAGTTCTTC.

V is TRBV5-1 and J is TRBJ2-5; TRBD2 agrees at 8 bases. The CDR3 loop spans 14 amino acids. Germline V gives CDR1 SGHRS, CDR2 YFSETQ. V dropped 1 base and J dropped 2; count of bases not matched to a gene: 1. In DNA, the CDR3 is TGCGCCAGCAGCTTGCGCGGGGGGCAAGAGACCCAGTACTTC. It is translated as CASSLRGGQETQYF.

This clone showed up just a few times. This chain joins TRBV7-8 and TRBJ2-1; 9 bases agree with TRBD2. Germline lookup yields CDR1 SGHVS and CDR2 FQNEAQ. CDR3 length equals 15 residues. V lost 2 bases to trimming and J lost 9 bases; unmatched junction nucleotides: 8. The CDR3 loop is CASSLWASGVVEQFF. The CDR3 DNA sequence: TGTGCCAGCAGCTTATGGGCTAGCGGGGTGGTTGAGCAGTTCTTC. Together with reference TRBV7-8 and TRBJ2-1, the CDR3 gives the full variable domain: GAGVSQSPRYKVAKRGQDVALRCDPISGHVSLFWYQQALGQGPEFLTYFQNEAQLDKSGLPSDRFFAERPEGSVSTLKIQRTQQEDSAVYLCASSLWASGVVEQFFGPGTRLTVL.

The chain recombines TRBV7-9 with TRBJ1-1; D gene unclear. Trimming shortened V by 2 bases and J by 1 base, and 8 bases separated the two germline ends. This CDR3 spans 14 amino acids. CDR1 and CDR2 (germline): SEHNR, FQNEAQ (reference sequence). CDR3 residues: CASSLKRENTEAFF. CDR3 DNA sequence: TGTGCCAGCAGCTTAAAACGGGAGAACACTGAAGCTTTCTTT.

Comment on this clone: At the DNA level, this CDR3 is encoded by other sequences in the same sample as well. The chain is built from TRBV18 and TRBJ1-4, with D possibly matching TRBD1 (5 bases). V lost 1 base to trimming and J lost 7 bases, with 13 bases between them. The length of the CDR3 is 15 residues. Germline V lookup: CDR1 KGHSH, CDR2 LQKENI. The CDR3 spells CASSPLGQGSEKLFF. The CDR3 DNA is TGTGCCAGCTCACCACTTGGGCAGGGATCTGAAAAACTGTTTTTT.

V is TRBV5-1 and J is TRBJ1-2, with 7 bases lining up with TRBD1. Unmatched junction bases numbered 12, after V lost 4 bases and J lost 0 bases. CDR3 length: 17 residues. Germline assignment: CDR1 SGHRS and CDR2 YFSETQ. The CDR3 here is CASSTNPRDRPNYGYTF. The CDR3 DNA sequence: TGCGCCAGCAGCACTAACCCCCGGGACAGACCTAACTATGGCTACACCTTC.

The genes are TRBV27 and TRBJ2-7; 9 nucleotides line up with TRBD1. With V trimmed by 2 bases and J by 2 bases, 13 bases remained unmatched. Germline assignment: CDR1 MNHEY and CDR2 SMNVEV (reference sequence). This CDR3 region has 18 residues. The CDR3 region is CASSLQKSGTGTPYEQYF. The CDR3 coding sequence is TGTGCCAGCAGTTTACAGAAATCCGGGACAGGGACTCCCTACGAGCAGTACTTC.

This clone was detected only a few times. The chain has TRBV11-3 and TRBJ2-7; TRBD1 is a possible D gene (5 bases). V lost 2 bases and J 6 bases, leaving 11 bases between the germline ends. Germline V lookup: CDR1 SGHNT, CDR2 YENEEA. The CDR3 runs to 13 residues. CDR3 sequence: CASSLQDKGEQYF. The CDR3, as DNA: TGTGCCAGCAGCTTACAGGACAAAGGCGAGCAGTACTTC.

The chain links TRBV11-2 to TRBJ2-7; tentative D call: TRBD2 (6 bases). CDR3 length equals 12 residues. CDR1 SGHAT and CDR2 FQNNGV come from the germline V gene. V lost 5 bases, J lost 4 bases, and 9 bases lay in between. For the CDR3, the DNA is TGTGCCAGCAGCAACGGGGGATACGAGCAGTACTTC. Protein sequence: CASSNGGYEQYF.

The chain employs TRBV28 and TRBJ2-7; 9 bases fit TRBD1. With 4 bases clipped from V and 7 bases from J, the junction kept 11 bases outside the gene matches. There are 15 residues in the CDR3. CDR1 is MDHEN, CDR2 SYDVKM, per germline. The DNA of the CDR3 is TGTGCCAGCAGTTCAGGACAGGGGACATTCGAGGAGCAGTACTTC. Encoded protein: CASSSGQGTFEEQYF.

This chain uses TRBV6-1 with TRBJ2-5, with TRBD1 identical over 10 bases. The CDR3 loop spans 14 amino acids. V shed 5 bases and J 1 base; nucleotides not matched to a gene: 1. Germline values: CDR1 MNHNS, CDR2 SASEGT. CDR3 sequence: CASSRQGAQETQYF. CDR3 bases: TGTGCCAGCAGTAGACAGGGGGCCCAAGAGACCCAGTACTTC.

The chain carries TRBV4-3 and TRBJ1-1, with D possibly matching TRBD1 (5 bases). The germline gives CDR1 LGHNA, CDR2 YSLEER. There are 15 residues in the CDR3. V was shortened by 4 bases and J by 6 bases, with 18 bases between the two germline ends. CDR3 in amino acids: CASSRTWVQVAEAFF. In nucleotides, the CDR3 is TGCGCCAGCAGCCGAACCTGGGTACAGGTCGCTGAAGCTTTCTTT.

The chain recombines TRBV4-3 with TRBJ2-1; TRBD2 is a possible D gene (7 bases). Trimming stripped 0 bases from V and 5 bases from J, with 20 bases between. This CDR3 is 18 amino acids long. Per the germline V gene, CDR1 is LGHNA and CDR2 is YSLEER. CDR3 DNA: TGCGCCAGCAGCCAAGATTGGGGGGCTAGCGGAGGAAACAATGAGCAGTTCTTC. Its translation: CASSQDWGASGGNNEQFF.

The chain recombines TRBV29-1 with TRBJ2-5, with D maybe TRBD2 (5 bases). Trimming left V 0 bases short and J 4 bases short, with 15 bases between. The CDR3 is made up of 15 amino acids. Looked up from germline, CDR1 is SQVTM and CDR2 is ANQGSEA. CDR3 in DNA: TGCAGCGTTGAAGACGCCCCCAAGGCGGGAGAGACCCAGTACTTC. It specifies CSVEDAPKAGETQYF.

V is TRBV6-5 and J is TRBJ2-7, with D possibly TRBD2 on 7 matching bases. V gave up 0 bases and J gave up 3 bases, with 12 bases separating them. The CDR3 spans 15 residues. CDR1 and CDR2 from the germline V gene are MNHEY and SVGAGI. The CDR3 is CASSYSGRGGYEQYF. The CDR3 bases are TGTGCCAGCAGTTACTCGGGAAGGGGGGGCTACGAGCAGTACTTC.

This sequence joins TRBV28 and TRBJ2-3; TRBD2 aligns across 11 bases. CDR1 and CDR2 from the germline V gene are MDHEN and SYDVKM. This CDR3 spans 18 amino acids. With V trimmed by 6 bases and J by 2 bases, 13 bases remained unmatched. CDR3: CASSQTSGGDLATDTQYF. CDR3 nucleotide sequence: TGTGCCAGCAGCCAAACTAGCGGGGGAGACCTAGCCACAGATACGCAGTATTTT.

CDR3 protein: CASSQGGGNNSPLHF. The CDR3 coding sequence is TGCGCCAGCAGCCAGGGGGGGGGAAACAATTCACCCCTCCACTTT. This rearrangement joins TRBV4-3 to TRBJ1-6, with D perhaps matching TRBD1 (5 bases). CDR3 size: 15 residues. Germline values: CDR1 LGHNA, CDR2 YSLEER. V lost 3 bases and J lost 7, with 13 bases in between.

Comments on this clone: Other nucleotide sequences in the sample specify the same CDR3. The V call is TRBV7-2, the J call TRBJ2-1; D unresolved. With 5 bases removed from V and 9 bases from J, the gap between germline ends came to 8 bases. This CDR3 has 11 amino acids. In germline, CDR1 is SGHTA, CDR2 FQGNSA. Here the CDR3 reads CASSLTGEQFF. The DNA for the CDR3 is TGTGCCAGCAGCCTAACCGGTGAGCAGTTCTTC. Full variable domain (missing parts from reference TRBV7-2 and TRBJ2-1): GAGVSQSPSNKVTEKGKDVELRCDPISGHTALYWYRQSLGQGLEFLIYFQGNSAPDKSGLPSDRFSAERTGGSVSTLTIQRTQQEDSAVYLCASSLTGEQFFGPGTRLTVL.

This rearrangement joins TRBV5-6 to TRBJ2-3; D might be TRBD1 (6 bases). The CDR3 spans 17 residues. CDR1 and CDR2 (germline): SGHDT, YYEEEE. V lost 0 bases and J 1 base, leaving 15 bases between the germline ends. The CDR3 DNA reads as TGTGCCAGCAGCTTGGCTAGGACAGCTCGACGCACAGATACGCAGTATTTT. It is translated as CASSLARTARRTDTQYF. Complete variable domain (other parts from reference TRBV5-6 and TRBJ2-3): DAGVTQSPTHLIKTRGQQVTLRCSPKSGHDTVSWYQQALGQGPQFIFQYYEEEERQRGNFPDRFSGHQFPNYSSELNVNALLLGDSALYLCASSLARTARRTDTQYFGPGTRLTVL.